The clone carrying this TCR beta chain has more than one count but fewer than ten. RNA transcripts served as the template for amplifying TCR beta CDR3 regions. An initial round of RT-PCR targeting the TCR CDR3 relied on the HTBI primer set. TCRdb called the multiplex PCR reads again in MiXCR, with one record for every CDR3 protein. The sample has some 500,000 distinct CDR3 sequences; 13% to 15% are singletons. The data stem from a study of T cells in Graves' hyperthyroidism and ophthalmopathy. Study-level information: Peripheral blood samples were taken at initial diagnosis, prior to any treatment.

Trimming took off 2 bases at V and 4 bases at J, with 12 bases between the two ends. Germline-derived CDR1 and CDR2 are MGHDK and SYGVNS. The CDR3 is made up of 15 amino acids. Sequencing was done on a sample of blood. J is TRBJ1-3 and V is TRBV25-1, with a tentative D call TRBD1 (6 bases). This TCR was recovered from a woman between 18 and 30 years old with Graves' hyperthyroidism. CDR3 sequence reads: CASSEIADRGNTIYF. CDR3 nucleotide sequence: TGTGCCAGCAGTGAAATAGCGGACAGAGGAAACACCATATATTTT.